This TCR beta chain was captured in a study of immune heterogeneity within non-small cell lung tumors. Study background: Of the tumors, 4 were squamous cell, around 9 non-squamous, and 1 not otherwise specified.

Of note for this clonotype: What it recognizes is unknown. Sequence at one end of the junction differs from germline and may be a read error.

It was a multiplex PCR that amplified TCR beta CDR3, with 32 V and 13 J primers. One entry per CDR3 protein, called by TCRdb with MiXCR from the multiplex PCR reads. The data contain just over 15,000 distinct CDR3 sequences, approximately 26% of them singletons. TCRs were amplified from 600 to 700 ng gDNA of bulk tumor per sample. While surgery was under way, several biopsies spaced far apart were taken per primary tumor. These patients got curative surgery after being newly diagnosed with untreated non-small cell lung cancer. Study-wide results and caveats: Individual patients largely had distinct high-frequency T-cell receptor beta clonotypes from one another. T-cell clonality in a given local region correlated moderately yet significantly with the local tumor mutational burden (R approximately 0.34). The study found identical dominant CDR3 beta clonotypes recurring across tumor sites within a patient, alongside site-unique high-frequency clones.

The CDR3 totals 14 residues. Germline loops: CDR1 SGHTA, CDR2 FQGNSA. This chain links TRBV7-2 with TRBJ1-4; D unresolved. The origin of this receptor is a man aged 40-49 years with non-small cell lung cancer. The sequencing sample was made of lung tumor tissue. Written as DNA, the CDR3 is TGTGCCAGCAGCTCCCGGGCGCCAAATGAAGAACTGTTTTTT. Its protein product is CASSSRAPNEELFF.